These 32 T cell receptor beta chains share one sample of origin, sequenced in a study of T cells in Graves' hyperthyroidism and ophthalmopathy. RNA transcripts yielded amplified TCR beta CDR3 regions. In the first-round RT-PCR of the TCR CDR3, the HTBI primer set was used. From the multiplex PCR reads, TCRdb called clonotypes with MiXCR, one entry per CDR3 protein. The table includes some 740,000 distinct CDR3 sequences, about 15% detected once. The sequencing input was blood. The receptors were sampled from a woman aged 18-29 years with Graves' hyperthyroidism.

This clonotype was counted between two and nine times. The V gene is TRBV24-1, the J gene TRBJ2-2; 10 nucleotides align to TRBD2. The V gene end was trimmed by 4 bases and the J gene end by 1 base; junction bases not matched to a gene: 8. Germline V lookup: CDR1 KGHDR, CDR2 SFDVKD. The CDR3 loop spans 18 amino acids. The CDR3, as DNA: TGTGCCACCAGTGACCGCCTAGCGGGAGCCTGGAACACCGGGGAGCTGTTTTTT. Protein sequence: CATSDRLAGAWNTGELFF.

There are many counts of this clonotype. The chain joins TRBV11-2 to TRBJ1-1, with D perhaps matching TRBD1 (5 bases). Trimming removed 5 bases from V and 4 bases from J, with 14 bases in between. CDR3 size: 14 residues. Germline V lookup: CDR1 SGHAT, CDR2 FQNNGV. The CDR3: CASSVLTGSTEAFF. The DNA for the CDR3 is TGTGCCAGCAGCGTCCTCACAGGTAGCACTGAAGCTTTCTTT.

This clonotype came up many times. V is TRBV24-1 and J is TRBJ1-2, with 9 bases that match TRBD1. Trimming cost V 3 bases and J 3 bases; bases outside gene matches: 10. Germline CDR1 reads KGHDR; CDR2 reads SFDVKD. The CDR3 sequence is 17 residues long. The CDR3 DNA is TGTGCCACCAGTGATGCACCGGGACAGGGAAGGGACTATGGCTACACCTTC. It yields the protein CATSDAPGQGRDYGYTF.

Many counts were recorded for this clonotype. V usage is TRBV12-3 or TRBV12-4 and J usage is TRBJ2-1; TRBD2 matches 13 bases. Unmatched junction bases numbered 5, after V lost 5 bases and J lost 4 bases. CDR3 length: 16 residues. CDR3 in DNA: TGTGCCAGCAGTCGGACTAGCGGGAGAGGATACAATGAGCAGTTCTTC. Protein: CASSRTSGRGYNEQFF.

This chain uses TRBV7-9 with TRBJ1-2; 8 bases align to TRBD1. The CDR3 extends over 19 amino acids. Germline V gene data show CDR1 as SEHNR and CDR2 as FQNEAQ (reference sequence). V shed 1 base and J 1 base; nucleotides not matched to a gene: 14. The CDR3 nucleotides are TGTGCCAGCAGCTTAGGGACAGGGAATGCCAAAAAATTTAACTATGGCTACACCTTC. Amino acids: CASSLGTGNAKKFNYGYTF.

This clonotype was seen ten or more times. The V and J genes are TRBV6-1 and TRBJ2-2; 10 nucleotides agree with TRBD2. Losses at the gene ends were 7 bases for V and 3 bases for J; bases not matched to a gene: 5. Per the germline V gene, CDR1 is MNHNS and CDR2 is SASEGT. CDR3 length equals 15 residues. The CDR3: CASTRTSGYTGELFF. DNA of the CDR3: TGTGCCAGCACCAGGACTAGCGGTTACACCGGGGAGCTGTTTTTT.

This clonotype was observed at least ten times. The chain couples TRBV24-1 to TRBJ2-2; D might be TRBD1 or TRBD2, each matching 5 bases. The CDR3 is made up of 16 amino acids. V lost 0 bases and J lost 1, with 8 bases in between. Germline V gene data show CDR1 as KGHDR and CDR2 as SFDVKD. In nucleotides, the CDR3 is TGTGCCACCAGTGATTTGGGGACCAAGAACACCGGGGAGCTGTTTTTT. Its protein is CATSDLGTKNTGELFF.

This clonotype was counted at least ten times. J is TRBJ2-3 and V is TRBV9; no clear D gene. V lost 0 bases and J 2 bases, leaving 10 bases between the germline ends. The germline V gene has CDR1 SGDLS and CDR2 YYNGEE. CDR3 length equals 15 residues. CDR3 nucleotides: TGTGCCAGCAGCGTAGACGTTGAAAACACAGATACGCAGTATTTT. Amino acids: CASSVDVENTDTQYF.

This clonotype was recorded many times. The V gene is TRBV14, the J gene TRBJ1-1; D remains ambiguous. The CDR3 loop spans 13 amino acids. Germline CDR1 and CDR2: SGHDN and FVKESK. The ends were cut back, 1 base at V and 1 base at J, with 4 bases in the middle. Here the CDR3 reads CASSQAQNTEAFF. CDR3 sequence (DNA): TGTGCCAGCAGCCAAGCACAGAACACTGAAGCTTTCTTT.

This clonotype was counted between two and nine times. The germline gene is not matched at one end of the junction; a read error may be the cause. V and J are TRBV14 and TRBJ1-1; D is possibly TRBD1 (5 bases). Germline V CDR1 and CDR2: SGHDN, FVKESK. The CDR3 consists of 15 residues. The chain's CDR3 is CASSTRRQMNTGAFF. The CDR3 bases are TGTGCCAGCAGCACGAGACGACAGATGAACACTGGAGCTTTCTTT.

This clonotype was detected ten times or more. The gene calls are TRBV12-3 or TRBV12-4 and TRBJ1-2; tentatively, D is TRBD1 (5 bases). V was trimmed by 7 bases and J by 6 bases, leaving 24 bases between them. The CDR3 sequence is 16 residues long. CDR3 amino acids: CASTQRGVKFYDGYTF. The CDR3 coding sequence is TGTGCCAGCACCCAGAGGGGCGTGAAATTCTATGATGGCTACACCTTC.

The rearrangement links TRBV6-1 to TRBJ2-1, with D tentatively TRBD2 (6 bases). With 1 base removed from V and 8 bases from J, the gap between germline ends came to 15 bases. The V gene's germline CDR1 is MNHNS and CDR2 SASEGT. This CDR3 comprises 15 residues. The CDR3 coding sequence is TGTGCCAGCAGTGAAGGACTAGTCCAGGGCCATGAGCAGTTCTTC. Its protein is CASSEGLVQGHEQFF.

This clonotype was counted ten times or more. This chain joins TRBV10-1 and TRBJ1-1, with a tentative D call TRBD1 (6 bases). The V gene's germline CDR1 is WNHNN and CDR2 SYGVQD (reference sequence). The CDR3 is 14 amino acids. V lost 6 bases and J lost 0, with 11 bases in between. The CDR3 region is CASSQDRLNTEAFF. The CDR3 region has the DNA TGCGCCAGCAGCCAGGACAGACTGAACACTGAAGCTTTCTTT.

There are many counts of this clonotype. The CDR3 coding sequence is TGTGCCAGCAGTCCCACGACAGGGGGAACCGGGGAGCTGTTTTTT. It encodes CASSPTTGGTGELFF. The genes are TRBV7-9 and TRBJ2-2; 9 bases match TRBD1. CDR3 length: 15 amino acids. Germline trimming cut 6 bases from V and 5 bases from J; bases unmatched to any gene: 7. Germline V lookup: CDR1 SEHNR, CDR2 FQNEAQ (reference sequence).

The genes are TRBV4-2 and TRBJ2-3; 7 bases align to TRBD2. V gave up 4 bases and J gave up 2 bases; unmatched junction bases: 18. The length of the CDR3 is 19 residues. Germline values: CDR1 LGHNA, CDR2 YNFKEQ. Here the CDR3 reads CASSPPPRRGAGVTDTQYF. The CDR3 nucleotides are TGTGCCAGCAGCCCCCCCCCCCGGAGGGGCGCGGGAGTCACAGATACGCAGTATTTT.

This clonotype was found a few times. This chain links TRBV24-1 with TRBJ1-2, with 8 nucleotides matching TRBD1. Looked up from germline, CDR1 is KGHDR and CDR2 is SFDVKD. This CDR3 has 13 amino acids. J was trimmed by 5 bases and V by 4 bases; bases with no gene match: 2. Written as DNA, the CDR3 is TGTGCCACCAGTGAGAGGACAGGGTATGGCTACACCTTC. Translating it yields CATSERTGYGYTF.

This chain's CDR3 is CSVQPGAPLNTEAFF. CDR3 nucleotides: TGCAGCGTGCAACCGGGGGCCCCCTTGAACACTGAAGCTTTCTTT. The V call is TRBV29-1, the J call TRBJ1-1; maybe TRBD1 (6 bases). The germline V gene encodes CDR1 SQVTM and CDR2 ANQGSEA. V lost 6 bases and J lost 0, with 17 bases in between. This CDR3 contains 15 residues.

This clonotype was seen ten or more times. The chain has TRBV11-2 and TRBJ2-7, with D uncertain. Trimming pared 4 bases from V and 3 bases from J, leaving 4 bases between. Germline lookup yields CDR1 SGHAT and CDR2 FQNNGV. The CDR3 consists of 11 residues. CDR3 in DNA: TGTGCCAGCAGCTCGGTCTACGAGCAGTACTTC. This codes for CASSSVYEQYF.

This clonotype was seen repeatedly, ten times or more. The chain joins TRBV2 to TRBJ1-2, with 10 bases identical to TRBD1. Germline V gene data show CDR1 as SNHLY and CDR2 as FYNNEI. Unmatched junction bases numbered 7, after V lost 4 bases and J lost 5 bases. The CDR3 runs to 15 residues. DNA for the CDR3: TGTGCCAGCAGTGTGACAGGGGGCAGCCTGTATGGCTACACCTTC. Residues: CASSVTGGSLYGYTF.

The rearrangement uses TRBV20-1 and TRBJ2-3, with D possibly matching TRBD1 (5 bases). The CDR3 totals 17 residues. V gave up 0 bases and J gave up 7 bases, with 23 bases separating them. CDR1 DFQATT and CDR2 SNEGSKA come from the germline V gene (reference sequence). CDR3 region: CSARDRWGQLTRNTQYF. The CDR3 region has the DNA TGCAGTGCTAGAGATCGATGGGGCCAACTAACCCGAAATACGCAGTATTTT.

This clonotype was observed many times. The chain is built from TRBV6-2 or TRBV6-3 and TRBJ1-1; tentatively, D is TRBD1 (6 bases). V was trimmed by 4 bases and J by 1 base, leaving 19 bases between them. The CDR3 runs to 17 residues. Germline CDR1 reads MNHEY; CDR2 reads SVGEGT. This chain's CDR3 is CASSFSSRGAQNTEAFF. CDR3 nucleotide sequence: TGTGCCAGCAGTTTTTCCAGCCGGGGGGCACAGAACACTGAAGCTTTCTTT.

The sample holds a few counts of this clonotype. The CDR3 coding sequence is TGTGCCAGCAGCTTCGGGGGACGGTTAGTCGAGCAGTACTTC. Residues: CASSFGGRLVEQYF. This chain connects TRBV7-9 to TRBJ2-7; weak D call: TRBD2 (6 bases). The CDR3 length is 14 residues. Germline V lookup: CDR1 SEHNR, CDR2 FQNEAQ (reference sequence). V shed 3 bases and J shed 6 bases, with 15 bases lying between them.

Ten or more counts support this clonotype. The chain couples TRBV7-9 to TRBJ2-7, with D uncertain. CDR3 length: 15 amino acids. Germline V gene data show CDR1 as SEHNR and CDR2 as FQNEAQ (reference sequence). V was pared by 2 bases and J by 4 bases, with 15 bases between. CDR3: CASSLLSRGLYEQYF. As DNA, the CDR3 is TGTGCCAGCAGCTTATTGTCTCGTGGGTTATACGAGCAGTACTTC.

The chain has TRBV6-2 or TRBV6-3 and TRBJ2-1, with D uncertain. Trimming shortened V by 0 bases and J by 0 bases, and 3 bases separated the two germline ends. The germline gives CDR1 MNHEY, CDR2 SVGEGT. The CDR3 is made up of 14 amino acids. The CDR3 here is CASSYSSSYNEQFF. The CDR3 bases are TGTGCCAGCAGTTACTCGAGCTCCTACAATGAGCAGTTCTTC.

The sample holds many counts of this clonotype. The J gene is TRBJ2-1, the V gene TRBV28; D may be TRBD2 (5 bases). V shed 7 bases and J shed 8 bases, with 18 bases lying between them. Germline assignment: CDR1 MDHEN and CDR2 SYDVKM. The CDR3 runs to 14 residues. In nucleotides, the CDR3 is TGTGCCAGCAACCGGGAACCCCGAGGCGATGAGCAGTTCTTC. It yields the protein CASNREPRGDEQFF.

This clonotype has just a few counts. V is TRBV7-3 and J is TRBJ1-1; no clear D. Germline CDR1 reads SGHTA; CDR2 reads FQGTGA. The CDR3 is made up of 14 amino acids. With 1 base removed from V and 1 base from J, the gap between germline ends came to 7 bases. Written as DNA, the CDR3 is TGTGCCAGCAGCTTAAACAGCCAGAACACTGAAGCTTTCTTT. Its translation: CASSLNSQNTEAFF.

This clonotype was found many times. V usage is TRBV27 and J usage is TRBJ2-7; the D gene is possibly TRBD1 (6 bases). This CDR3 contains 12 residues. The germline V gene has CDR1 MNHEY and CDR2 SMNVEV (reference sequence). The germline V and J ends were trimmed by 6 bases and 3 bases, with 9 bases remaining between them. CDR3 residues: CASRQGIYEQYF. CDR3 bases: TGTGCCAGCAGACAGGGAATCTACGAGCAGTACTTC.

This clonotype showed up many times. The chain employs TRBV11-2 and TRBJ2-1, with TRBD2 identical over 9 bases. Losses at the gene ends were 5 bases for V and 5 bases for J; bases not matched to a gene: 13. This CDR3 has 17 amino acids. The germline V gene has CDR1 SGHAT and CDR2 FQNNGV. The chain's CDR3 is CASSPAPRGRANNEQFF. CDR3 bases: TGTGCCAGCAGCCCCGCCCCCCGCGGGAGGGCCAACAATGAGCAGTTCTTC.

The J gene is TRBJ2-5, the V gene TRBV19, with D uncertain. The V gene lost 4 bases and the J gene lost 2 bases, with 11 bases spanning the gap. CDR1 and CDR2 (germline): LNHDA, SQIVND (reference sequence). The CDR3 sequence is 14 residues long. CDR3 bases: TGTGCCAGTAGTACATGGTCAGCTCAAGAGACCCAGTACTTC. It translates to CASSTWSAQETQYF. Full variable domain (remainder filled in from reference TRBV19 and TRBJ2-5): DGGITQSPKYLFRKEGQNVTLSCEQNLNHDAMYWYRQDPGQGLRLIYYSQIVNDFQKGDIAEGYSVSREKKESFPLTVTSAQKNPTAFYLCASSTWSAQETQYFGPGTRLLVL.

For this clonotype: The junction does not match germline at one end; this may be a read error. This sequence joins TRBV7-2 and TRBJ2-1; 7 bases are a match to TRBD2. Germline loops: CDR1 SGHTA, CDR2 FQGNSA. The CDR3 runs 13 residues. In DNA form, the CDR3 reads TGTGCCAGCACCTTGATTGGGTCGAGCGGGATTCTCTTC. Its translation: CASTLIGSSGILF.

This clonotype was counted many times. This rearrangement joins TRBV20-1 to TRBJ2-7, with D possibly TRBD1 on 9 matching bases. Germline V gene data show CDR1 as DFQATT and CDR2 as SNEGSKA (reference sequence). This CDR3 has 19 amino acids. The germline V and J ends were trimmed by 2 bases and 1 base, with 27 bases remaining between them. CDR3 sequence (DNA): TGCAGTGCTAGACCTGGACAGGGGAGAACTAGCGGAAATTCCTACGAGCAGTACTTC. This codes for CSARPGQGRTSGNSYEQYF.

As concerns this clonotype: A much larger clone is a single base away; this may be a read error. V and J are TRBV2 and TRBJ1-5; TRBD1 matches at 7 bases. Germline V CDR1 and CDR2: SNHLY, FYNNEI. The CDR3 totals 14 residues. This chain's CDR3 is CGSRQGGGNQPQHF. CDR3 sequence (DNA): TGTGGCAGCAGACAGGGTGGGGGCAATCAGCCCCAGCATTTT.